The T cell receptor beta chain described here comes from a study of circulating and synovial CD4+ cells in juvenile arthritis (dated by TCRdb to between 2012 and 2015). A note on the overall study: Within each patient, the TCRbeta CDR3 repertoires of synovial CD4 T cells, bulk blood CD4 T cells and circulating HLA-DR+ CD4 T cells were compared. Repertoire sequencing aimed to confirm that a circulating synovial-like CD4 T cell subset was enriched in synovial clonotypes. The research as a whole found: Circulating pathogenic-like lymphocytes clustered together with synovial T cells, and compared with bulk blood, the circulating pathogenic-like lymphocytes shared a substantially higher fraction of CDR3 sequences with synovium. Traditional Vbeta family usage analysis did not detect the difference between circulating pathogenic-like lymphocytes and bulk blood T cells. Because T cell genome counts in CPL samples and bulk blood CD4 samples differed by at least an order of magnitude, sample-size effects were addressed. Overlap with synovium increased with sequencing depth, so measured shared-clonotype fractions likely underestimated the full repertoire overlap. Synovial and circulating pathogenic-like lymphocyte repertoires were less diverse than bulk blood CD4 repertoires, and some CPL samples were as oligoclonal as synovium.

The protocol used for the library was the immunoSEQ multiplex PCR assay. TCRbeta CDR3 sequencing was carried out by an external provider as a commercial service. The original pipeline was this. The analyses used productive nucleotide sequences together with amino acid sequences obtained by in silico translation. To equalise sample size, diversity was assessed as Renyi entropy across alpha values by taking the median of 200 repeated subsamples. Pairwise repertoire distance was calculated as one minus the Chao-modified Jaccard index, correcting for under-sampling, and used for clustering. Frequency-weighted overlap with synovial clonotypes was calculated across 200 sample sizes, using 200 draws without replacement for each, and the value reported was the one at the size of the smaller sample. Here the immuneACCESS table is served through TCRdb, limited to in-frame sequences with V and J called. Missing clones are a known gap in these copies; in checked studies unresolved V genes cover under half, and the rest lacks a known reason. From that table come the V and J calls and clone size; the DNA was used to work out D and trimming. The sample table shows 36,000 or so clones, and about 94% are seen once. The top ten constitute around 0.7% of the sample.

The sequenced samples were obtained from patients with active juvenile idiopathic arthritis. Sorting was carried out immediately after cells were thawed, and dead cells were excluded with Live/Dead Fixable Near-IR Stain. A note on this clone: The antigen it recognizes is unknown. Qualities for individual bases were not recorded, and no much larger clone is one base off.

Taken from cysteine to phenylalanine, the CDR3 has 15 residues. The read is trimmed to its CDR3 DNA, 45 bases read in frame from base 1. CDR1 and CDR2 are read off the germline V gene (reference sequence) as LNHDA and SQIVND. Clipping removes 6 bases from V and 6 bases from J, with 7 as the unmatched junction base count. The sample was CD4+ T cells from blood. The source of this sequence is a human donor with juvenile idiopathic arthritis. The chain is made from TRBV19 and TRBJ2-3, with 12 central nucleotides matching TRBD2. The CDR3 region has the sequence CASRNLAGGRDTQYF. The sequenced DNA is TGTGCCAGTAGAAATCTAGCGGGGGGGCGGGATACGCAGTATTTT. The CDR3, completed at both ends by the reference TRBV19 and TRBJ2-3 genes, gives the full variable domain DGGITQSPKYLFRKEGQNVTLSCEQNLNHDAMYWYRQDPGQGLRLIYYSQIVNDFQKGDIAEGYSVSREKKESFPLTVTSAQKNPTAFYLCASRNLAGGRDTQYFGPGTRLTVL.